This T cell receptor beta chain appears in the sequencing data of a study of early stage breast cancer tumors. Each sample had two DNA replicates, 0.5 ug blood or around 1.6 ug tissue. Only in-frame clones appear in the TCRdb table, and some are missing; sequencing was by immunoSEQ multiplex PCR. The data contain more than 65,000 clones, about 85% of them singletons. In the case of this clone: No antigen is known for it.

Germline-derived CDR1 and CDR2 are SGHAT and FQNNGV. J gave up 6 bases and V 1 base, and 5 bases lay outside the gene matches. This CDR3 region has 14 residues. General study points: Enriched TCRB sequences shared across patients were mostly commonly generated sequences.

The receptor was isolated from a middle-aged person with breast cancer. The V gene is TRBV11-2, the J gene TRBJ1-2; 7 positions agree with TRBD1. Sequenced input: blood. CDR3 region: CASSLGGQFDGYTF. The CDR3 region has the DNA TGTGCCAGCAGCTTAGGGGGACAGTTCGATGGCTACACCTTC.